This TCR beta chain comes out of a study of molecular identifiers for immune sequencing clone quantification. Study as a whole: In replicates, RNA taken from roughly 20,000 or 100,000 naive CD8 cells was divided five ways, and four portions underwent sequencing.

Bulk libraries came from a prior protocol with listed TCR primers. TCRdb reanalysed the PCR reads using MiXCR and keeps one entry per CDR3 protein. The sample includes about 640,000 distinct CDR3 sequences, roughly 21% seen only once; the top ten take roughly 0.83%. Sequencing was carried out using naive CD8+ T cells from blood, with Jurkat cell RNA spiked in. Subset described: FACS-sorted CD8+CD4-CCR7+CD45RA+ naive T cells. This clonotype originated in a human donor in good health. Some libraries in this study had Jurkat cell RNA spiked in.

The DNA of the CDR3 is TGCAGTGCTAGAGAGCGGGGGGGTAGTTTCTACAATGAGCAGTTCTTC. This encodes CSARERGGSFYNEQFF. The genes are TRBV20-1 and TRBJ2-1; 9 bases map to TRBD2. The trim removed 0 bases at V and 3 bases at J, leaving 6 bases unmatched. The CDR3 runs to 16 residues. Per germline, CDR1 DFQATT and CDR2 SNEGSKA (reference sequence).